The 10 T cell receptor beta chains presented below share a single source sample, sequenced in a study of technical replicates of blood from a few donors. The table came from immunoSEQ multiplex PCR; TCRdb's copy has only in-frame clones and leaves some out. The top ten hold approximately 0.32% of the sample, which has 65,000 to 85,000 clones, around 96% seen once. The sample consisted of T cells isolated from PBMCs. The source of these receptors is a human donor in good health.

The chain uses TRBV28 and TRBJ1-2, with 8 positions matching TRBD1. The trim removed 2 bases at V and 4 bases at J, leaving 12 bases unmatched. The length of the CDR3 is 17 residues. Germline V gene data show CDR1 as MDHEN and CDR2 as SYDVKM. The CDR3 spells CASSLRRPGQESYGYTF. The CDR3 DNA reads as TGTGCCAGCAGTTTAAGGAGACCGGGACAGGAAAGCTATGGCTACACCTTC.

The chain joins TRBV6-5 to TRBJ2-7; D might be TRBD2 (6 bases). The CDR3 is 15 amino acids. Germline CDR1 reads MNHEY; CDR2 reads SVGAGI. V gave up 2 bases and J gave up 8 bases, with 19 bases separating them. The CDR3 region is CASSYDRTGEAQQYF. CDR3 DNA: TGTGCCAGCAGTTACGATAGGACGGGAGAGGCTCAGCAGTACTTC.

The chain recombines TRBV15 with TRBJ1-2, with 10 bases identical to TRBD1. Looked up from germline, CDR1 is LNHNV and CDR2 is YYDKDF (reference sequence). V shed 3 bases and J 8 bases; nucleotides not matched to a gene: 9. This CDR3 has 15 amino acids. CDR3 in DNA: TGTGCCACCAGCAGGGATCCCGGGACAGGGGAAGGCTACACCTTC. It yields the protein CATSRDPGTGEGYTF.

The CDR3 DNA sequence: TGTGCCAGCAGTTTGGCTTCGAGAGGGGGCTCCTACGAGCAGTACTTC. As protein: CASSLASRGGSYEQYF. V usage is TRBV28 and J usage is TRBJ2-7; tentative D call: TRBD1 (6 bases). CDR1 is MDHEN and CDR2 is SYDVKM in the germline V gene. The ends were cut back, 3 bases at V and 0 bases at J, with 15 bases in the middle. This CDR3 contains 16 residues.

The chain recombines TRBV5-1 with TRBJ2-3, with a weak D call TRBD1 (6 bases). Trimming shortened V by 1 base and J by 4 bases, and 25 bases separated the two germline ends. Germline CDR1 is SGHRS and CDR2 is YFSETQ. The CDR3 is 19 residues long. CDR3: CASSLRAYRETGAPDTQYF. CDR3 nucleotide sequence: TGCGCCAGCAGCTTGAGGGCTTACAGAGAGACAGGCGCCCCAGATACGCAGTATTTT.

CDR3 bases: TGTGCCAGTACCAATAGGGCAGGGGGTCAGCCCCAGCATTTT. The encoded protein is CASTNRAGGQPQHF. This rearrangement joins TRBV19 to TRBJ1-5; 7 nucleotides align to TRBD1. V lost 7 bases, J lost 6 bases, and 9 bases stayed unmatched. Germline CDR1 LNHDA, CDR2 SQIVND (reference sequence). The CDR3 totals 14 residues.

The chain carries TRBV10-2 and TRBJ2-1; 7 positions match TRBD2. Germline CDR1 and CDR2: WSHSY and SAAADI. CDR3 size: 16 residues. V shed 7 bases, J shed 7 bases, and the junction held 16 bases outside the gene matches. The CDR3 spells CASTRRGGRSDNEQFF. CDR3 DNA sequence: TGCGCCAGCACCCGGCGGGGAGGGAGGAGTGATAATGAGCAGTTCTTC.

V is TRBV30 and J is TRBJ2-1; D remains ambiguous. Trimming took off 3 bases at V and 4 bases at J, with 7 bases between the two ends. The V gene's germline CDR1 is GTSNPN and CDR2 SVGIG (reference sequence). This CDR3 region has 12 residues. In DNA form, the CDR3 reads TGTGCCTGGAGAATCAGTTACAATGAGCAGTTCTTC. As protein: CAWRISYNEQFF.

The sample holds one count of this clone. CDR3 in DNA: TGTGCCAGCAGGGTGGTAACAGCCTTGGCAAGAGATACGCAGTATTTT. Protein product: CASRVVTALARDTQYF. This rearrangement joins TRBV6-9 to TRBJ2-3, with unresolved D. Deletions cut 6 bases from V and 5 bases from J, with 21 bases between. The germline V gene has CDR1 MNHGY and CDR2 SVAAGI. This CDR3 is built from 16 residues.

The chain uses TRBV9 and TRBJ2-1, with D perhaps matching TRBD2 (5 bases). Germline V gene sequence: CDR1 SGDLS, CDR2 YYNGEE. V lost 0 bases and J 4 bases, leaving 14 bases between the germline ends. The CDR3 loop spans 16 amino acids. The CDR3 coding sequence is TGTGCCAGCAGCGTAGATCGGAGGACTTTTTACAATGAGCAGTTCTTC. This codes for CASSVDRRTFYNEQFF.